This T cell receptor (beta chain) derives from a study of blood T cells in healthy people across ages (dated by TCRdb to the mid-2010s). Background for the entire study: Template switching captured roughly one uniquely barcoded TCR beta cDNA molecule per two T cells in model experiments. The study measured age-related changes in TCR beta repertoire diversity using deep sequencing normalized with unique cDNA molecular identifiers. To avoid experimental bias, donors of different ages were randomly spread across the sequencing lanes. For two donors (one aged 18 to 30 and one aged 80 or older), the study analyzed two additional independent replicas of 1 million unique cDNA reads from the same blood draw. The donors were split into four age groups: young (average 16 years), middle-aged (roughly 39), aged (roughly 68) and long-lived (roughly 80).

CDR1 and CDR2, looked up from the germline V gene, are MNHEY and SVGAGI. The cysteine opens and the phenylalanine closes a CDR3 of 17 amino acids. The CDR3 DNA has 51 bases and is translated from base 1. V loses 0 bases at its end and J loses 0 bases; junction bases beyond the gene matches: 8. Systemically healthy Caucasian individuals from Russia, about 38 in total and aged roughly 6 to 100 years, were included as donors. About 9.8 milliliters of peripheral blood were drawn from each donor into EDTA-treated Vacutainer tubes. Ficoll-Paque density-gradient centrifugation was used to isolate PBMCs, with at least 7 million per sample. Total RNA was extracted from PBMCs with Trizol reagent, with at least 6 micrograms obtained per sample. Naive CD45RAhigh/CD27high T cell percentages were measured by flow cytometry on a PBMC aliquot from every donor. The table lists this clonotype with a few counts. This clone's antigen is unknown. No quality values exist for individual bases; no much larger clone is one base distant.

Results and caveats for the whole study, not just this receptor: Because donor CMV infection status was unknown, age-related changes in expanded clonotypes were potentially confounded. Compared with the aged group, the long-lived group had more naive CD4+ T cells, fewer expanded clones and increased TCR diversity, a pattern suggesting age selection. As age increased, observed TCR beta diversity per million T cells dropped in a roughly linear way, and a significant reduction was already evident by age about 40. A strong correlation was found between observed TCR beta diversity and the percentage of naive T cells measured by flow cytometry. Estimates of total diversity from one million sequenced T cells were regarded as lower bounds and underestimates. Conclusive comparison of naive and antigen-experienced compartments was prevented by the profiling of bulk unsorted PBMCs.

The method was 5' RACE. The instrument given in TCRdb is Illumina HiSeq 2500. A second roughly 6 to 11 cycle PCR used a sample-barcoded 5' primer and a J-beta primer mix. A template-switch 5' adaptor carrying 12 random nucleotides introduced a unique molecular identifier onto each TCR beta cDNA molecule. At least 2.5 million CDR3-containing paired-end reads were obtained from each sample. First-strand cDNA was synthesized from all RNA with the Mint cDNA synthesis kit, primed by a TRBC-specific oligonucleotide. After uracil-DNA glycosylase treatment, a first 18-cycle PCR used universal primers M1SS and BC2_uni_R on all cDNA. The paper's processing steps were these. For normalization, 1 million high-quality reads were randomly selected from each sample, with every read carrying a distinct molecular identifier. Reads with shared molecular identifiers were discarded instead of being binned into consensus sequences. MiTCR, run with a Q25 quality threshold and the strictest error-elimination algorithm, handled CDR3 identification, clonotype clustering and error correction. A nonparametric unseen species model using Euler transformation provided a lower-bound estimate of total TCR beta diversity. TCRdb ran its own pipeline on the public reads, namely fastp trimming at Q25 and MiXCR clone calling, and kept in-frame beta chains. Each CDR3 protein gets just one entry, which takes the most common genes and DNA from the rows behind it. What appears here as the V and J calls and clone size reflects TCRdb's work, not the paper's. Counted in this sample were some 1.4 million distinct CDR3 sequences; around two fifths of them appeared once. Approximately 7.9% of the sample goes to the ten largest clones.

Specimen: blood. The V and J segments used are TRBV6-5 and TRBJ2-7; 7 middle bases align to TRBD1. The receptor was derived from a woman younger than 35 in good health. Here the CDR3 is given as CASSYSRPGDSSYEQYF. The sequence in DNA is TGTGCCAGCAGTTACTCACGGCCAGGGGACAGCTCCTACGAGCAGTACTTC.